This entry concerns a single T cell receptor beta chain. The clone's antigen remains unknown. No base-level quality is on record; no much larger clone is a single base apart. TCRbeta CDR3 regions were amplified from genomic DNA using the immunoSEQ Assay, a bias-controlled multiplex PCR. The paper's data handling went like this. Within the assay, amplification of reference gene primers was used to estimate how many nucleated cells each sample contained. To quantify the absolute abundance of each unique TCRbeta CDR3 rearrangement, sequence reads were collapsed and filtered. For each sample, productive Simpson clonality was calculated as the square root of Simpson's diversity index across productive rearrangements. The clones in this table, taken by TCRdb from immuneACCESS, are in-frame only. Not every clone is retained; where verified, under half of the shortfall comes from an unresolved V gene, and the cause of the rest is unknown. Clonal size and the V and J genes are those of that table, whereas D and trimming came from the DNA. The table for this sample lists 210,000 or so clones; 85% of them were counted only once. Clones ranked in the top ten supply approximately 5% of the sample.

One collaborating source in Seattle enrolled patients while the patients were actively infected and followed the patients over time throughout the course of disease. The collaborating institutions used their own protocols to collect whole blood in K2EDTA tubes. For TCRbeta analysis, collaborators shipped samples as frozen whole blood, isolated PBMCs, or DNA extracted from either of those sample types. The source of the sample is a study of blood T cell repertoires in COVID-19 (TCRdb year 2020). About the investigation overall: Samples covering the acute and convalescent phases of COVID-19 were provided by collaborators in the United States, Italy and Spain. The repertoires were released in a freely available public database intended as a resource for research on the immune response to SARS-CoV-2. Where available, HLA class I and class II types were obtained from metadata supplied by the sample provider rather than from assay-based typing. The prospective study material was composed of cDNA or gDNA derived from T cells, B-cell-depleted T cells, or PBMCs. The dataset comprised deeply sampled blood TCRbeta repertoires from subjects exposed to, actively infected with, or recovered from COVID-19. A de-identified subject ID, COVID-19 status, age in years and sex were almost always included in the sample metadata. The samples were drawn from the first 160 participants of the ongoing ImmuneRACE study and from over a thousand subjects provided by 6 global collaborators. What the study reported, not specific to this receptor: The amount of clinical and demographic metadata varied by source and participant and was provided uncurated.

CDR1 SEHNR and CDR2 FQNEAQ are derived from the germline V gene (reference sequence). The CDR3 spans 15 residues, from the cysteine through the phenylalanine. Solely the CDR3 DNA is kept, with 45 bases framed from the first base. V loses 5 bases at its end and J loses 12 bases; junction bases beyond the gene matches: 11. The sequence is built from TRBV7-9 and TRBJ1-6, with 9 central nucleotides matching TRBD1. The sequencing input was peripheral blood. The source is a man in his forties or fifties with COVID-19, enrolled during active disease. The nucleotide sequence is TGTGCCAGCAGCGGCCGGGACAGGGTGGTGGAACCCCTCCACTTT. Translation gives CASSGRDRVVEPLHF.